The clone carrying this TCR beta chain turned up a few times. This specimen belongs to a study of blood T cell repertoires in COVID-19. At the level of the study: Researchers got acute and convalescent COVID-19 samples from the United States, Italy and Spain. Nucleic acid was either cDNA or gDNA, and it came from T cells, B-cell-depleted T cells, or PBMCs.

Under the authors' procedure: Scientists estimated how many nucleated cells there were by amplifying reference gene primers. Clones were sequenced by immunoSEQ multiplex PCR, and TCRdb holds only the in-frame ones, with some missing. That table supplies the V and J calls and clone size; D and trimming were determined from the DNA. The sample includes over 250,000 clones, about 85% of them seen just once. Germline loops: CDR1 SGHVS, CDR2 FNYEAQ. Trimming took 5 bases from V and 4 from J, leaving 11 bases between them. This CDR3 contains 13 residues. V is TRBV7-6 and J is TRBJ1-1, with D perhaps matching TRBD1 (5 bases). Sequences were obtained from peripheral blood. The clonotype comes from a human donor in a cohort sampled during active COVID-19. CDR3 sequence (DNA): TGTGCCAGCAGCGACAGCCGGCTCACTGAAGCTTTCTTT. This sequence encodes CASSDSRLTEAFF.